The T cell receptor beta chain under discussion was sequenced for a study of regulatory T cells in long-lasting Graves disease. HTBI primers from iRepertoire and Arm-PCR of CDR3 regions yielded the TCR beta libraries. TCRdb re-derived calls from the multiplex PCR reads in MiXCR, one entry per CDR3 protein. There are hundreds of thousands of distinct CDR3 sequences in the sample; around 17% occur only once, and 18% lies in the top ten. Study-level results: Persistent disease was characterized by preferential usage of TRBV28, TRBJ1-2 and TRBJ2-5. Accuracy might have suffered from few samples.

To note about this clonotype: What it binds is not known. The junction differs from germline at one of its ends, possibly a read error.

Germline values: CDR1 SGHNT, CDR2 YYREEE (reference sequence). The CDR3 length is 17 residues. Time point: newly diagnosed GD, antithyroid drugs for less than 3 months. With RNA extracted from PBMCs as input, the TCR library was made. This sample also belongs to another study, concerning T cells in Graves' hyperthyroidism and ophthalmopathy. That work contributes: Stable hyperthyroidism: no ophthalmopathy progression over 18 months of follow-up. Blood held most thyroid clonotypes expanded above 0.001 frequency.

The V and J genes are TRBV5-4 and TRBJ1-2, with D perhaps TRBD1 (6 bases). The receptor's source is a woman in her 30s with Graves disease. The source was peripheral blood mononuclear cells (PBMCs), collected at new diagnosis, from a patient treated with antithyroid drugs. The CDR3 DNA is TGTGCCAGCAGCTTGGGACCATCTCGGGGGGGGGCATATGGCTGCACCTTC. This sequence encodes CASSLGPSRGGAYGCTF.